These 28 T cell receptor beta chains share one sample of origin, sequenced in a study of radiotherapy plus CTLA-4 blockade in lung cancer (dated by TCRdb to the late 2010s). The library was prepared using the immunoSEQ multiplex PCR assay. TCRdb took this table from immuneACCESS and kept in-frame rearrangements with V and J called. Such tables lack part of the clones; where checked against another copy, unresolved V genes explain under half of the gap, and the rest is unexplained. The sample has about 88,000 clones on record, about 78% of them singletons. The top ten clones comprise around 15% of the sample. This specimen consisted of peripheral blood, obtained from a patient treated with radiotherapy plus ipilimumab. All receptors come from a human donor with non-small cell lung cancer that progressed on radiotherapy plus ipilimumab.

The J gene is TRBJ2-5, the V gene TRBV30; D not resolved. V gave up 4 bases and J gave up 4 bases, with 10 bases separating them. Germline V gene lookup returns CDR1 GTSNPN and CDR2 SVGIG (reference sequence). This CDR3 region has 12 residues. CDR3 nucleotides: TGTGCCTGGAAACGGCCATTAGAGACCCAGTACTTC. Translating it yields CAWKRPLETQYF. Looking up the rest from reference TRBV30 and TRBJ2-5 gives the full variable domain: SQTIHQWPATLVQPVGSPLSLECTVEGTSNPNLYWYRQAAGRGLQLLFYSVGIGQISSEVPQNLSASRPQDRQFILSSKKLLLSDSGFYLCAWKRPLETQYFGPGTRLLVL.

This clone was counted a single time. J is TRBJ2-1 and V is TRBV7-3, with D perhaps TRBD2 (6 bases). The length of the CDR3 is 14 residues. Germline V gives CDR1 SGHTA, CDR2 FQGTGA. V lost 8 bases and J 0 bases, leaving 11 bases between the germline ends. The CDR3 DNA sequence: TGTGCCAGCGGAAACGGGGGCTCCTACAATGAGCAGTTCTTC. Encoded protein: CASGNGGSYNEQFF. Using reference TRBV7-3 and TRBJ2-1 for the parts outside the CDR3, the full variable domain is GAGVSQTPSNKVTEKGKYVELRCDPISGHTALYWYRQSLGQGPEFLIYFQGTGAADDSGLPNDRFFAVRPEGSVSTLKIQRTERGDSAVYLCASGNGGSYNEQFFGPGTRLTVL.

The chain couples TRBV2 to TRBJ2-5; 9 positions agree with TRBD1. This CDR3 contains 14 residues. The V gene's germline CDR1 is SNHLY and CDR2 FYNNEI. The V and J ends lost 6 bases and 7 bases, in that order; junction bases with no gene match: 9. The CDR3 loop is CASRGRDRERTQYF. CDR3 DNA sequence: TGTGCCAGCAGGGGCCGGGACAGGGAAAGGACCCAGTACTTC.

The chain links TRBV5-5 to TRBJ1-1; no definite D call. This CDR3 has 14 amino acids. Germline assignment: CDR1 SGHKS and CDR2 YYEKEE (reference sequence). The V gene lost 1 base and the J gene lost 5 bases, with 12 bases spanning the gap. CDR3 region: CASSLNPSRTEAFF. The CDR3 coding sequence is TGTGCCAGCAGCTTGAACCCGTCTAGGACTGAAGCTTTCTTT.

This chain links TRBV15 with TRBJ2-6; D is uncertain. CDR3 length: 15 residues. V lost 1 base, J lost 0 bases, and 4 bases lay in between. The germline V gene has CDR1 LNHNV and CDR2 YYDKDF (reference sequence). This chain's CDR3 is CATSRAGSGANVLTF. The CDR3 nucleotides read TGTGCCACCAGCAGAGCCGGCTCTGGGGCCAACGTCCTGACTTTC.

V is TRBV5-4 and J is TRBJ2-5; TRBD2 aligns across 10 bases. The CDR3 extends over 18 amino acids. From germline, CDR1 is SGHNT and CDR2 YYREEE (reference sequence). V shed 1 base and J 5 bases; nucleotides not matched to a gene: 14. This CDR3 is CASSLRLASGGSGETQYF. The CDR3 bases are TGTGCCAGCAGCTTGCGCTTGGCTAGCGGGGGATCCGGGGAGACCCAGTACTTC.

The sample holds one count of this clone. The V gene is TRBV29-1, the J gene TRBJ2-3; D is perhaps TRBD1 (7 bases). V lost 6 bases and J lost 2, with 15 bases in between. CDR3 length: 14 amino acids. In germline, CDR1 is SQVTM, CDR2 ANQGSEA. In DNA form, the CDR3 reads TGCAGCGTACGGGCGGGACAGACCACAGATACGCAGTATTTT. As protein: CSVRAGQTTDTQYF.

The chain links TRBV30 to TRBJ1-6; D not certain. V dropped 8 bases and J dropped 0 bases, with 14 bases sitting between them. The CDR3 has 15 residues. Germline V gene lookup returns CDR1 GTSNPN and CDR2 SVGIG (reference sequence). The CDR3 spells CALTSRSSYNSPLHF. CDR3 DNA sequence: TGTGCCCTTACGTCCCGCAGCTCCTATAATTCACCCCTCCACTTT. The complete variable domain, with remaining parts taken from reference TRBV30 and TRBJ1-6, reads SQTIHQWPATLVQPVGSPLSLECTVEGTSNPNLYWYRQAAGRGLQLLFYSVGIGQISSEVPQNLSASRPQDRQFILSSKKLLLSDSGFYLCALTSRSSYNSPLHFGNGTRLTVT.

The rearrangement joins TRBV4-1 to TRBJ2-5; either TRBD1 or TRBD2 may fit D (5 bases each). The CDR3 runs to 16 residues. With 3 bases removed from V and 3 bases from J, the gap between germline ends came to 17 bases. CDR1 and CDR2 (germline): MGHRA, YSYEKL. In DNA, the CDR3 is TGCGCCAGCAGCCATATTGGAACCGGGACGGAAGAGACCCAGTACTTC. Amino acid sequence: CASSHIGTGTEETQYF.

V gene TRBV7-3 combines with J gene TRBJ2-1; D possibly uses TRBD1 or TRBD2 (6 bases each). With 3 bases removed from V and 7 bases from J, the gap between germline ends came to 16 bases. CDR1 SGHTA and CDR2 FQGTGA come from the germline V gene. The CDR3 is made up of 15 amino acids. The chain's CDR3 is CASSFNAGGGNEQFF. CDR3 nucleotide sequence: TGTGCCAGCAGCTTCAACGCCGGAGGGGGAAATGAGCAGTTCTTC.

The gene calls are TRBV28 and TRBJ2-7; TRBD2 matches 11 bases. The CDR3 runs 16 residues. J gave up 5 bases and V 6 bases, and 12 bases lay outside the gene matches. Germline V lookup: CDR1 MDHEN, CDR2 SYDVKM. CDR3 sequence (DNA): TGTGCCAGCAGAACGGGGACTAGCGGTCAGGTGGACGAGCAGTACTTC. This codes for CASRTGTSGQVDEQYF.

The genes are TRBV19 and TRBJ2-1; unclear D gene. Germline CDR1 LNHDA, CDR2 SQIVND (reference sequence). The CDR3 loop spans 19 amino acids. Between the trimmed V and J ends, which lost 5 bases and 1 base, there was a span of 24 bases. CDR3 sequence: CASSRSTLPRMGSYNEQFF. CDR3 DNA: TGTGCCAGTAGTCGATCGACTCTACCCAGAATGGGGTCCTACAATGAGCAGTTCTTC.

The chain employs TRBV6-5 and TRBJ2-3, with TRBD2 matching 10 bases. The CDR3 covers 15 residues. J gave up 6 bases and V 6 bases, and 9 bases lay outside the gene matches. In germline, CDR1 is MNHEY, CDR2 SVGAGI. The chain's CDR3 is CASRKLAGGWDTQYF. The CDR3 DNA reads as TGTGCCAGCAGGAAATTAGCGGGAGGTTGGGATACGCAGTATTTT.

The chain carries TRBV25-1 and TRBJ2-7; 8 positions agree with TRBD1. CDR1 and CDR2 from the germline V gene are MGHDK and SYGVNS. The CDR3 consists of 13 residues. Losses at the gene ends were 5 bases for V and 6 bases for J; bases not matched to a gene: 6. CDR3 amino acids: CASSIRDRGEQYF. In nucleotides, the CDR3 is TGTGCCAGCAGTATACGCGACAGGGGCGAGCAGTACTTC.

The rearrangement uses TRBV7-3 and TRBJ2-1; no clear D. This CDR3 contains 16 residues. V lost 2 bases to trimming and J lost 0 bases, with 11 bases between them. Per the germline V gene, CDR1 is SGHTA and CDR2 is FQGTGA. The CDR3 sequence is CASSLGGSFSYNEQFF. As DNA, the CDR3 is TGTGCCAGCAGCTTAGGTGGCTCCTTCTCCTACAATGAGCAGTTCTTC.

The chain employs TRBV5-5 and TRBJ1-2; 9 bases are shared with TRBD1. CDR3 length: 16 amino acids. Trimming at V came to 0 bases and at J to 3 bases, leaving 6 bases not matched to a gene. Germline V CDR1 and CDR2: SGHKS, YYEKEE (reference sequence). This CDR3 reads CASSLEGQGGDYGYTF. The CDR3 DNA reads TGTGCCAGCAGCTTGGAGGGACAGGGAGGCGACTATGGCTACACCTTC.

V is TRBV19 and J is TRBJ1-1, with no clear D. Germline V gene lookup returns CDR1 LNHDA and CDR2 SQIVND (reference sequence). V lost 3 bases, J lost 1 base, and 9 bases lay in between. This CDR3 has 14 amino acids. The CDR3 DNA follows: TGTGCCAGTAGTATCTTAGACGGGAACACTGAAGCTTTCTTT. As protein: CASSILDGNTEAFF.

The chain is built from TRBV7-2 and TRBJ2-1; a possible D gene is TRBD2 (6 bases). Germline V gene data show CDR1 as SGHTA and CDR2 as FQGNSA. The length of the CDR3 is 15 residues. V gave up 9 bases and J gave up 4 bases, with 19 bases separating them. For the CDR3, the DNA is TGTGCCAGTGCGGTTAGCGCGGGGACGTACAATGAGCAGTTCTTC. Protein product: CASAVSAGTYNEQFF.

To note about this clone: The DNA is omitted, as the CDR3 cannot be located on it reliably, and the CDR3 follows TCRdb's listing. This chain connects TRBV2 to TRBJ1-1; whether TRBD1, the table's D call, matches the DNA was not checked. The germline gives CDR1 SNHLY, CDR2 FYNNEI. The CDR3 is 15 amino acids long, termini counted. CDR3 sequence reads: CASSEDALVGSGTFF.

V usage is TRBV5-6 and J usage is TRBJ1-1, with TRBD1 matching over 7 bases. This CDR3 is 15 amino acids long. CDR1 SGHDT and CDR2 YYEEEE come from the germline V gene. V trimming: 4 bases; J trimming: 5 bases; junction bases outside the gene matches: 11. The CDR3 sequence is CASSPFDREGTEAFF. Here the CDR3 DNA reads TGTGCCAGCAGCCCCTTCGACAGGGAGGGTACTGAAGCTTTCTTT.

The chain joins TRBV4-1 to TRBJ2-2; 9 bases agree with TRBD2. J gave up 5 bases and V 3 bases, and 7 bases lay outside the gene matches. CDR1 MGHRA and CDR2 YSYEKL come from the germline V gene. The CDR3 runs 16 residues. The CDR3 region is CASSHIAGAGTGELFF. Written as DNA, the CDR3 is TGCGCCAGCAGCCATATAGCGGGAGCGGGGACCGGGGAGCTGTTTTTT.

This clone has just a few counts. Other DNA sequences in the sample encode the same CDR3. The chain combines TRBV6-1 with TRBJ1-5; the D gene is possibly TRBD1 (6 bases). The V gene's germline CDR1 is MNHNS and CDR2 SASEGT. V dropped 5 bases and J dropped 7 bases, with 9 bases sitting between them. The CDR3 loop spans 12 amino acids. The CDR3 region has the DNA TGTGCCAGCAGTCTACAGGGCCAGCCCCAGCATTTT. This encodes CASSLQGQPQHF.

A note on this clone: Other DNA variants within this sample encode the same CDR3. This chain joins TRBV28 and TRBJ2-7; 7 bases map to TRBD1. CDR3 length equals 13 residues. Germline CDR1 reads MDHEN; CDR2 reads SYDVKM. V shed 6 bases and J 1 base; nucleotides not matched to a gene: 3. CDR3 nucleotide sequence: TGTGCCAGCAGCCCGGGACAGTCCTACGAGCAGTACTTC. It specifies CASSPGQSYEQYF.

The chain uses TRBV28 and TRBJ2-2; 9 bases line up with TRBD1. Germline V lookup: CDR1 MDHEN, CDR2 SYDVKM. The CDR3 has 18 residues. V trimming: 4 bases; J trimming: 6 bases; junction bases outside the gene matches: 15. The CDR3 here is CASSSIPMTGGIAGELFF. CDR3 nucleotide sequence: TGTGCCAGCAGTTCGATACCGATGACAGGGGGAATCGCCGGGGAGCTGTTTTTT.

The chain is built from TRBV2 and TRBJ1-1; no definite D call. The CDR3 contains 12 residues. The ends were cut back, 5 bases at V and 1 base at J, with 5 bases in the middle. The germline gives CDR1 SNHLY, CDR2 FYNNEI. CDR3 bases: TGTGCCAGCAGTCTAGGGAACACTGAAGCTTTCTTT. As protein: CASSLGNTEAFF.

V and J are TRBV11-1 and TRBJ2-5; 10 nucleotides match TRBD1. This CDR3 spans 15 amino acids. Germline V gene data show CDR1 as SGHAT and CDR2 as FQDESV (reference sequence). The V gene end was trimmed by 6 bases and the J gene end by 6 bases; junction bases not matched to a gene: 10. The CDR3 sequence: CASSHGTGVDKTQYF. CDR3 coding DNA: TGTGCCAGCAGTCATGGGACAGGGGTCGACAAGACCCAGTACTTC. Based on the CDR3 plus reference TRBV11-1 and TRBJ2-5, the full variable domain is EAEVAQSPRYKITEKSQAVAFWCDPISGHATLYWYRQILGQGPELLVQFQDESVVDDSQLPKDRFSAERLKGVDSTLKIQPAELGDSAMYLCASSHGTGVDKTQYFGPGTRLLVL.

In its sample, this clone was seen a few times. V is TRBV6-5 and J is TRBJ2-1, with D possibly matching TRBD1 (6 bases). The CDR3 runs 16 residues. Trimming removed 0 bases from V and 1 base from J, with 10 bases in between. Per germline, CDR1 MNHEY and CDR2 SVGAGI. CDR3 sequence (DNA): TGTGCCAGCAGTTACTCCGCAGGGGATTCCTACAATGAGCAGTTCTTC. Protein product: CASSYSAGDSYNEQFF.

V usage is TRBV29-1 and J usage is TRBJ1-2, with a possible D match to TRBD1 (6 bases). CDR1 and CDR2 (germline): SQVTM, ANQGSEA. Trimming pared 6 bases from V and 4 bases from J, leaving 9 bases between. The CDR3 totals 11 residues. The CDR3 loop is CSVRDTYGYTF. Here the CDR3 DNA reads TGCAGCGTCCGGGACACCTATGGCTACACCTTC.